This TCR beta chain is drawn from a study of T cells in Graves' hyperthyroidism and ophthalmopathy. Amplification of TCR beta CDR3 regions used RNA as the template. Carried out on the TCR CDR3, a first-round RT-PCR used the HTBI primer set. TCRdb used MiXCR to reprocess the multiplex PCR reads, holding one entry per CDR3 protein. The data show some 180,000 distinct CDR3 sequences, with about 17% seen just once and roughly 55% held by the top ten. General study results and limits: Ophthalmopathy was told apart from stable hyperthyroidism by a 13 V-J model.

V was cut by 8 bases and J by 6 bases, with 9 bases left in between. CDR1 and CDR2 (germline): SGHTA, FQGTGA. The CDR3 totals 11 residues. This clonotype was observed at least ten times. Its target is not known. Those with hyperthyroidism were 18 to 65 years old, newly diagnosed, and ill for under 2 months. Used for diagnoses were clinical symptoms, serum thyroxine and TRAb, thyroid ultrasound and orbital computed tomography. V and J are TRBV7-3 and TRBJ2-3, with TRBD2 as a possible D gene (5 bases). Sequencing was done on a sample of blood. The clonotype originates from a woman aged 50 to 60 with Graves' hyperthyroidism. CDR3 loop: CASGRGDTQYF. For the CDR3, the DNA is TGTGCCAGCGGAAGAGGGGATACGCAGTATTTT.